This TCR beta chain was profiled in a study of T cell changes during pregnancy in multiple sclerosis. CDR1 and CDR2 from the germline V gene are SGHDN and FVKESK. The CDR3 sequence is 12 residues long. The V gene end was trimmed by 6 bases and the J gene end by 4 bases; junction bases not matched to a gene: 2. Clones were read by immunoSEQ multiplex PCR, and TCRdb kept only the in-frame ones, dropping some. The table includes 30,000 to 40,000 clones, roughly 90% detected once. The starting material was CD8+ T cells from peripheral blood mononuclear cells, obtained in the third trimester of pregnancy. The chain links TRBV14 to TRBJ2-5; 7 bases agree with TRBD1. This receptor was identified in a female donor with multiple sclerosis, enrolled in a pregnancy study. In DNA, the CDR3 is TGTGCCAGCAGGAGACAGGGAGAGACCCAGTACTTC. This sequence encodes CASRRQGETQYF.